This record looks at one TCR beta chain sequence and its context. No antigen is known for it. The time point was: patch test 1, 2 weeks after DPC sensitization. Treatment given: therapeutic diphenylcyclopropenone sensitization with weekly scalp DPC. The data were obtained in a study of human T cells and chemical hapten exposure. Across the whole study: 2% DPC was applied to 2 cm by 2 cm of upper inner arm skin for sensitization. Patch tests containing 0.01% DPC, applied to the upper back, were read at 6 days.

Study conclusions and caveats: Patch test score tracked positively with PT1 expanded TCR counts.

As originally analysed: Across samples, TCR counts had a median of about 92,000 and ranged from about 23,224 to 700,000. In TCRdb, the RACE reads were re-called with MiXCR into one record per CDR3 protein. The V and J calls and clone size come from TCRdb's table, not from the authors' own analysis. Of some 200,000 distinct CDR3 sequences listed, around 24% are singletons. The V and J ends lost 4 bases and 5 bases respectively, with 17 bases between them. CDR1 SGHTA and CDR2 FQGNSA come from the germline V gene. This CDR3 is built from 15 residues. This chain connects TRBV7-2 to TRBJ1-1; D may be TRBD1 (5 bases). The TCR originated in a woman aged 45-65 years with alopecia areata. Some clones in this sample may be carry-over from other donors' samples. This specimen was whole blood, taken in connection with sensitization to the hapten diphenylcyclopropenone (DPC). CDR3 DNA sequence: TGTGCCAGCAGCTCGGGGCCTGTGGGAAGGACTGAAGCTTTCTTT. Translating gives CASSSGPVGRTEAFF.